One sample yielded the 7 T cell receptor beta chains listed below, sequenced in a study of early T cells in non-severe SARS-CoV-2 infection. One entry per CDR3 protein, called by TCRdb with MiXCR from the 5' RACE reads. The sample shows some 30,000 distinct CDR3 sequences, less than 6% of them seen only once. The material sequenced was whole blood. The receptor source for this set is an adult who was a healthcare worker with PCR-confirmed SARS-CoV-2 infection or an uninfected control (not recorded which).

This clonotype was seen more than once but under ten times. The chain recombines TRBV10-3 with TRBJ2-7; 11 bases map to TRBD2. J lost 2 bases, V lost 4 bases, and 7 bases had no gene match. This CDR3 has 16 residues. Per the germline V gene, CDR1 is ENHRY and CDR2 is SYGVKD. As DNA, the CDR3 is TGTGCCATCAGTGCATTCGGGACTAGCGGTGCCTACGAGCAGTACTTC. Translating gives CAISAFGTSGAYEQYF.

This chain joins TRBV19 and TRBJ2-3; 7 bases match TRBD1. This CDR3 contains 14 residues. After removal of 3 bases from V and 1 base from J, the junction contained 1 base not matched to a gene. Per the germline V gene, CDR1 is LNHDA and CDR2 is SQIVND (reference sequence). CDR3 loop: CASSIGTGTDTQYF. CDR3 DNA: TGTGCCAGTAGTATTGGGACAGGCACAGATACGCAGTATTTT.

At least ten counts were recorded for this clonotype. This chain connects TRBV4-2 to TRBJ2-5, with TRBD2 matching 12 bases. Germline loops: CDR1 LGHNA, CDR2 YNFKEQ. The CDR3 spans 15 residues. With 1 base clipped from V and 4 bases from J, the junction kept 1 base outside the gene matches. The DNA of the CDR3 is TGTGCCAGCAGCCAAGCTAGCGGGGGGGCAGAGACCCAGTACTTC. Translation gives CASSQASGGAETQYF.

Only a few counts were recorded for this clonotype. The chain's CDR3 is CASSRSESYNEQFF. For the CDR3, the DNA is TGTGCCAGCAGTAGGTCAGAATCTTACAATGAGCAGTTCTTC. The chain has TRBV6-2 or TRBV6-3 and TRBJ2-1, with D unresolved. V shed 5 bases and J shed 4 bases, with 12 bases lying between them. This CDR3 is built from 14 residues. Germline V gene lookup returns CDR1 MNHEY and CDR2 SVGEGT.

In this sample, this clonotype turned up many times. V usage is TRBV5-1 and J usage is TRBJ2-1; no clear D gene. Trimming left V 3 bases short and J 1 base short, with 14 bases between. The V gene's germline CDR1 is SGHRS and CDR2 YFSETQ. The CDR3 runs to 16 residues. CDR3 nucleotides: TGCGCCAGCAGCTCCCAGCCGATGCGATCCTACAATGAGCAGTTCTTC. It codes for CASSSQPMRSYNEQFF.

The table lists this clonotype with many counts. The V and J genes are TRBV2 and TRBJ1-1; D remains unclear. In germline, CDR1 is SNHLY, CDR2 FYNNEI. Trimming pared 5 bases from V and 1 base from J, leaving 14 bases between. This CDR3 region has 15 residues. This CDR3 reads CASSFPSPSNTEAFF. CDR3 nucleotides: TGTGCCAGCAGTTTTCCAAGCCCCTCGAACACTGAAGCTTTCTTT. Combining the CDR3 with reference TRBV2 and TRBJ1-1 gives the whole variable domain EPEVTQTPSHQVTQMGQEVILRCVPISNHLYFYWYRQILGQKVEFLVSFYNNEISEKSEIFDDQFSVERPDGSNFTLKIRSTKLEDSAMYFCASSFPSPSNTEAFFGQGTRLTVV.

This clonotype was seen many times. V is TRBV6-5 and J is TRBJ2-2; D assignment may be TRBD1 or TRBD2 (5 bases each). This CDR3 is built from 17 residues. V dropped 0 bases and J dropped 3 bases, with 14 bases sitting between them. Germline V gives CDR1 MNHEY, CDR2 SVGAGI. The CDR3 bases are TGTGCCAGCAGTTACTCACCCGGGGCCCGGGACACCGGGGAGCTGTTTTTT. Translated, it gives CASSYSPGARDTGELFF.